The next 20 T cell receptor beta chains were all read from a single sample in a study of shared clonotypes between healthy human individuals. Clones were read by immunoSEQ multiplex PCR, and TCRdb kept only the in-frame ones, dropping some. The sample gives around 2.5 million clones, more than 85% of which show up once; around 0.37% is in the top ten. The sample consisted of naive CD4+ T cells from PBMCs. Subset of the sample: CD45RA+ positively selected. The receptors here all came from a man younger than 35 in good health. Some clones in this sample may be carry-over from other donors' samples.

The chain employs TRBV28 and TRBJ2-6; D perhaps matches TRBD1 (6 bases). The CDR3 has 17 residues. Germline lookup yields CDR1 MDHEN and CDR2 SYDVKM. V lost 4 bases and J 0 bases, leaving 13 bases between the germline ends. The DNA of the CDR3 is TGTGCCAGCAGTTCGCCGGGACAAGACTCTGGGGCCAACGTCCTGACTTTC. Its protein is CASSSPGQDSGANVLTF.

The V call is TRBV14, the J call TRBJ2-1; D not certain. Germline lookup yields CDR1 SGHDN and CDR2 FVKESK. This CDR3 is 14 amino acids long. V was clipped by 0 bases and J by 3 bases, with 6 bases between them. CDR3 sequence reads: CASSQDLYYNEQFF. The CDR3, as DNA: TGTGCCAGCAGCCAAGATCTCTACTACAATGAGCAGTTCTTC.

J is TRBJ2-3 and V is TRBV5-1, with D tentatively TRBD1 (5 bases). This CDR3 is built from 14 residues. Between the trimmed V and J ends, which lost 5 bases and 0 bases, there was a span of 10 bases. CDR1 and CDR2 from the germline V gene are SGHRS and YFSETQ. CDR3 sequence: CASRDTSSTDTQYF. CDR3 nucleotides: TGCGCCAGCAGGGACACCTCTAGCACAGATACGCAGTATTTT.

This chain joins TRBV14 and TRBJ1-2; the D gene is possibly TRBD1 (5 bases). The CDR3 has 13 residues. Trimming pared 4 bases from V and 3 bases from J, leaving 9 bases between. Germline loops: CDR1 SGHDN, CDR2 FVKESK. The CDR3 here is CASSPSGDYGYTF. The CDR3 DNA follows: TGTGCCAGCAGCCCATCGGGGGACTATGGCTACACCTTC.

The chain links TRBV25-1 to TRBJ2-7, with D perhaps matching TRBD1 or TRBD2 (5 bases each). Trimming removed 7 bases at V and 0 bases at J, with 16 bases between. CDR3 length: 15 amino acids. Germline V lookup: CDR1 MGHDK, CDR2 SYGVNS. CDR3 in amino acids: CASNLGTPGSYEQYF. The CDR3 DNA is TGTGCCAGCAATTTGGGGACCCCCGGCTCCTACGAGCAGTACTTC.

The table lists this clone with a count of one. This chain joins TRBV2 and TRBJ2-2; the D gene could be TRBD1 or TRBD2 (5 bases each). Germline V gene data show CDR1 as SNHLY and CDR2 as FYNNEI. The CDR3 is made up of 14 amino acids. V was pared by 6 bases and J by 7 bases, with 15 bases between. The CDR3 region is CASRRGRSSGELFF. The CDR3 DNA sequence: TGTGCCAGCAGGAGGGGACGTTCTAGCGGGGAGCTGTTTTTT. Combining the CDR3 with reference TRBV2 and TRBJ2-2 gives the whole variable domain EPEVTQTPSHQVTQMGQEVILRCVPISNHLYFYWYRQILGQKVEFLVSFYNNEISEKSEIFDDQFSVERPDGSNFTLKIRSTKLEDSAMYFCASRRGRSSGELFFGEGSRLTVL.

This chain joins TRBV6-5 and TRBJ2-2, with TRBD1 as a possible D gene (5 bases). The CDR3 is made up of 16 amino acids. Germline CDR1 and CDR2: MNHEY and SVGAGI. The ends were cut back, 0 bases at V and 2 bases at J, with 10 bases in the middle. The CDR3 sequence: CASSYSGRVNTGELFF. The CDR3 DNA reads TGTGCCAGCAGTTACTCGGGCAGGGTAAACACCGGGGAGCTGTTTTTT.

This clone was recorded once. The genes are TRBV7-3 and TRBJ2-1, with D possibly being TRBD2 (5 bases). Germline loops: CDR1 SGHTA, CDR2 FQGTGA. The germline V and J ends were trimmed by 10 bases and 7 bases, with 17 bases remaining between them. This CDR3 contains 13 residues. The CDR3 DNA is TGTGCCACCTCCTCGGGGTTAGGGAATGAGCAGTTCTTC. Its translation: CATSSGLGNEQFF. The full variable domain, its missing parts supplied by reference TRBV7-3 and TRBJ2-1, is GAGVSQTPSNKVTEKGKYVELRCDPISGHTALYWYRQSLGQGPEFLIYFQGTGAADDSGLPNDRFFAVRPEGSVSTLKIQRTERGDSAVYLCATSSGLGNEQFFGPGTRLTVL.

The count of this clone is one. The V and J genes are TRBV6-4 and TRBJ1-2, with 9 bases fitting TRBD1. J was trimmed by 4 bases and V by 10 bases; bases with no gene match: 7. Germline V CDR1 and CDR2: MRHNA, SNTAGT. The CDR3 contains 13 residues. The CDR3 sequence is CATRDRAGYGYTF. The DNA for the CDR3 is TGTGCCACCCGGGACAGGGCGGGCTATGGCTACACCTTC.

This chain links TRBV6-1 with TRBJ1-1, with D unclear. Germline V lookup: CDR1 MNHNS, CDR2 SASEGT. V lost 1 base, J lost 5 bases, and 8 bases lay in between. The CDR3 length is 13 residues. CDR3 nucleotide sequence: TGTGCCAGCAGTGAAGGCCATCGGACTGAAGCTTTCTTT. It translates to CASSEGHRTEAFF.

A word on this clone: This CDR3 is also generated by other DNA sequences in the sample. This chain joins TRBV5-1 and TRBJ2-1; the match to TRBD2 covers 9 bases. V was pared by 4 bases and J by 4 bases, with 6 bases of the junction left unmatched. Germline-derived CDR1 and CDR2 are SGHRS and YFSETQ. This CDR3 is 15 amino acids long. The CDR3 region has the DNA TGCGCCAGCAGCCTCTTAGCGGGAGCGTACAATGAGCAGTTCTTC. Amino acids: CASSLLAGAYNEQFF.

The rearrangement links TRBV7-9 to TRBJ1-2, with D maybe TRBD1 (5 bases). Germline V gene lookup returns CDR1 SEHNR and CDR2 FQNEAQ (reference sequence). The CDR3 spans 12 residues. V was pared by 4 bases and J by 14 bases, with 17 bases between. The CDR3 region has the DNA TGTGCCAGCAGCTACGGGGACCGCGATCCGACCTTC. Protein product: CASSYGDRDPTF.

This chain joins TRBV6-1 and TRBJ2-5; TRBD2 matches at 10 bases. This CDR3 is built from 18 residues. V shed 0 bases, J shed 7 bases, and the junction held 14 bases outside the gene matches. Per the germline V gene, CDR1 is MNHNS and CDR2 is SASEGT. Here the CDR3 reads CASSEAPSGTSERRTQYF. In DNA, the CDR3 is TGTGCCAGCAGTGAAGCCCCATCCGGGACTAGCGAGAGGAGGACCCAGTACTTC.

This chain connects TRBV4-1 to TRBJ2-7; D call uncertain. The CDR3 consists of 16 residues. Trimming took off 0 bases at V and 0 bases at J, with 12 bases between the two ends. The V gene's germline CDR1 is MGHRA and CDR2 YSYEKL. This chain's CDR3 is CASSQDSRGYSYEQYF. In DNA form, the CDR3 reads TGCGCCAGCAGCCAAGATAGTCGCGGTTACTCCTACGAGCAGTACTTC.

This sequence joins TRBV19 and TRBJ2-1, with TRBD1 identical over 7 bases. The CDR3 has 14 amino acids. Germline values: CDR1 LNHDA, CDR2 SQIVND (reference sequence). With 4 bases clipped from V and 2 bases from J, the junction kept 2 bases outside the gene matches. CDR3 sequence (DNA): TGTGCCAGTAGTACCGGGACAGCCTACAATGAGCAGTTCTTC. Amino acid sequence: CASSTGTAYNEQFF.

This chain links TRBV6-1 with TRBJ2-5; a possible D gene is TRBD1 (6 bases). Trimming took off 6 bases at V and 4 bases at J, with 15 bases between the two ends. The CDR3 is made up of 14 amino acids. The germline CDR1 and CDR2 sequences are MNHNS and SASEGT. The CDR3 nucleotides are TGTGCCAGCAGGGGCCCGGGACAACGAGAGACCCAGTACTTC. As protein: CASRGPGQRETQYF.

The rearrangement uses TRBV7-2 and TRBJ2-5, with 11 positions matching TRBD1. J gave up 6 bases and V 5 bases, and 8 bases lay outside the gene matches. CDR1 SGHTA and CDR2 FQGNSA come from the germline V gene. This CDR3 region has 15 residues. CDR3 loop: CASSRSGQGGQTQYF. DNA of the CDR3: TGTGCCAGCAGCCGCTCGGGACAGGGGGGACAGACCCAGTACTTC. The full variable domain, in which reference TRBV7-2 and TRBJ2-5 provide the parts outside the CDR3, is GAGVSQSPSNKVTEKGKDVELRCDPISGHTALYWYRQSLGQGLEFLIYFQGNSAPDKSGLPSDRFSAERTGGSVSTLTIQRTQQEDSAVYLCASSRSGQGGQTQYFGPGTRLLVL.

This clone has a handful of counts. The chain recombines TRBV6-5 with TRBJ1-3; D ambiguous. The CDR3 totals 14 residues. V shed 7 bases and J shed 1 base, with 11 bases lying between them. Germline CDR1 MNHEY, CDR2 SVGAGI. CDR3 DNA sequence: TGTGCCAGCACCCAGAATCCTTCTGGAAACACCATATATTTT. Its protein product is CASTQNPSGNTIYF.

The chain employs TRBV7-9 and TRBJ1-2; D gene uncertain. The CDR3 has 19 residues. Germline V gene sequence: CDR1 SEHNR, CDR2 FQNEAQ (reference sequence). V was trimmed by 0 bases and J by 0 bases, leaving 20 bases between them. CDR3 sequence reads: CASSLAGKRPAHPNYGYTF. The DNA of the CDR3 is TGTGCCAGCAGCTTAGCGGGTAAGCGGCCTGCCCACCCTAACTATGGCTACACCTTC.

This clone was recorded a few times. The rearrangement links TRBV10-2 to TRBJ1-5; D unclear. The germline V and J ends were trimmed by 2 bases and 1 base, with 12 bases remaining between them. Germline assignment: CDR1 WSHSY and CDR2 SAAADI. The CDR3 is made up of 16 amino acids. The CDR3 coding sequence is TGCGCCAGCAGTGAGGGGCCGCGGGAGAGCAATCAGCCCCAGCATTTT. The encoded protein is CASSEGPRESNQPQHF.